This is a list of T cell receptor beta chains from one sample in a study of regulatory T cells in long-lasting Graves disease. MiXCR, applied by TCRdb to the multiplex PCR reads, yields one record per CDR3 protein. The table includes hundreds of thousands of distinct CDR3 sequences, less than 25% detected once. Material: peripheral blood mononuclear cells (PBMCs), obtained when the disease was refractory, from a patient treated with antithyroid drugs. The receptors shown here come from a female donor with Graves disease. Both conserved end residues are trimmed from each CDR3. Size is omitted from some rows. Given values are once, few, many or a class for expanded clones.

j_gene: TRBJ1-1
abundance: few
v_gene: TRBV15
CDR3aa: ATSRDGKEAF

j_gene: TRBJ2-6
abundance: many
v_gene: TRBV3-1
CDR3aa: ASSPSGGAGANVLT

j_gene: TRBJ1-5
abundance: NA
v_gene: TRBV6-1
CDR3aa: ASRQVSTVRTGDQPQH

j_gene: TRBJ1-5
abundance: many
v_gene: TRBV6-5
CDR3aa: ASSYGPNQPQH

j_gene: TRBJ1-5
abundance: few
v_gene: TRBV2
CDR3aa: ASSEALGGPEPQH

j_gene: TRBJ1-2
abundance: many
v_gene: TRBV7-9
CDR3aa: ASSLQGSYGYT

j_gene: TRBJ2-4
abundance: few
v_gene: TRBV28
CDR3aa: ASSPLSILVQNIQY

j_gene: TRBJ2-7
abundance: few
v_gene: TRBV5-5
CDR3aa: ASSFLAGASYEQY

j_gene: TRBJ1-2
abundance: many
v_gene: TRBV6-1
CDR3aa: ASSPGGLRYGYT

j_gene: TRBJ1-1
abundance: NA
v_gene: TRBV20-1
CDR3aa: SAPDRAGTEAF

j_gene: TRBJ1-5
abundance: NA
v_gene: TRBV6-1
CDR3aa: ASSEVGQPGQPQH

j_gene: TRBJ2-7
abundance: few
v_gene: TRBV19
CDR3aa: ASSLIAGDPYEQY

j_gene: TRBJ2-2
abundance: many
v_gene: TRBV12-3/TRBV12-4
CDR3aa: ASSDRAVVGSTGELF

j_gene: TRBJ1-1
abundance: many
v_gene: TRBV6-1
CDR3aa: ASWSGSEAF

j_gene: TRBJ1-1
abundance: many
v_gene: TRBV6-1
CDR3aa: ASTLLGGAF

j_gene: TRBJ2-7
abundance: NA
v_gene: TRBV20-1
CDR3aa: SARDLGAGVNEQY

j_gene: TRBJ2-3
abundance: few
v_gene: TRBV7-3
CDR3aa: ASSKRQGADTQY

j_gene: TRBJ2-6
abundance: NA
v_gene: TRBV29-1
CDR3aa: SVELLGGDTGANVLT

j_gene: TRBJ2-1
abundance: few
v_gene: TRBV28
CDR3aa: ASSSGGYGGDEQF

j_gene: TRBJ2-6
abundance: NA
v_gene: TRBV20-1
CDR3aa: SAATGYSGANVLT

j_gene: TRBJ2-1
abundance: few
v_gene: TRBV28
CDR3aa: ASSRLATSYNEQF

j_gene: TRBJ1-1
abundance: NA
v_gene: TRBV27
CDR3aa: ASSPSALTEAF

j_gene: TRBJ1-1
abundance: many
v_gene: TRBV9
CDR3aa: ASSVGAGDSEAF

j_gene: TRBJ2-7
abundance: NA
v_gene: TRBV7-2
CDR3aa: ASSFRGNEQY

j_gene: TRBJ2-7
abundance: NA
v_gene: TRBV6-1
CDR3aa: ASSVSSGAYEQY

j_gene: TRBJ2-7
abundance: NA
v_gene: TRBV28
CDR3aa: ASSFYGQGAFYEQY

j_gene: TRBJ2-7
abundance: many
v_gene: TRBV7-9
CDR3aa: ASSLATNRLWEQY

j_gene: TRBJ2-7
abundance: NA
v_gene: TRBV30
CDR3aa: AGGSDRLNPREQY

j_gene: TRBJ1-2
abundance: few
v_gene: TRBV12-3/TRBV12-4
CDR3aa: ASSSATGTYGYT

j_gene: TRBJ2-5
abundance: NA
v_gene: TRBV20-1
CDR3aa: SASGPPGETQY

j_gene: TRBJ2-7
abundance: few
v_gene: TRBV20-1
CDR3aa: SAIEVGEQY

j_gene: TRBJ2-7
abundance: many
v_gene: TRBV7-2
CDR3aa: ASSLAARRGYEQY

j_gene: TRBJ1-4
abundance: many
v_gene: TRBV29-1
CDR3aa: SVEVNPAGGGEKLF

j_gene: TRBJ1-1
abundance: NA
v_gene: TRBV30
CDR3aa: AWLGQGHLGTEAF

j_gene: TRBJ2-5
abundance: many
v_gene: TRBV28
CDR3aa: ASSFGAGGPRFTETQY

j_gene: TRBJ2-5
abundance: many
v_gene: TRBV7-8
CDR3aa: ASSIGLRGGTQY

j_gene: TRBJ1-5
abundance: NA
v_gene: TRBV5-1
CDR3aa: ASSPYPGNQPQH

j_gene: TRBJ1-2
abundance: many
v_gene: TRBV29-1
CDR3aa: SSGGDSYYGYT

j_gene: TRBJ1-1
abundance: many
v_gene: TRBV3-1
CDR3aa: ASSQDVVQSEAF

j_gene: TRBJ2-7
abundance: many
v_gene: TRBV2
CDR3aa: ASSEVGTSPYEQY

j_gene: TRBJ1-1
abundance: many
v_gene: TRBV6-1
CDR3aa: ASSEADRVTEAF

j_gene: TRBJ1-6
abundance: few
v_gene: TRBV6-2/TRBV6-3
CDR3aa: ASSEARVVMAPLH

j_gene: TRBJ1-5
abundance: few
v_gene: TRBV29-1
CDR3aa: SVDMVQPQH

j_gene: TRBJ2-3
abundance: few
v_gene: TRBV20-1
CDR3aa: SASGGTDTQY

j_gene: TRBJ1-2
abundance: few
v_gene: TRBV6-2/TRBV6-3
CDR3aa: ASSLQPGQTDYGYT

j_gene: TRBJ1-2
abundance: many
v_gene: TRBV20-1
CDR3aa: SARDASLIGYT

j_gene: TRBJ2-7
abundance: many
v_gene: TRBV28
CDR3aa: ASSYGLNYEQY

j_gene: TRBJ2-7
abundance: many
v_gene: TRBV6-2/TRBV6-3
CDR3aa: ASSYSLSYEQY

j_gene: TRBJ2-5
abundance: many
v_gene: TRBV11-2
CDR3aa: ASSLRQAEVTQY